This TCR beta chain was identified during a study of T-cell memory formation after mild COVID-19. TCRdb independently ran MiXCR on the 5' RACE reads; one entry per CDR3 protein. Of roughly 510,000 distinct CDR3 sequences in the sample, roughly 17% are singletons; the top ten hold around 7.8%. Trimming removed 3 bases at V and 1 base at J, with 4 bases between. Germline CDR1 SGDLS, CDR2 YYNGEE. The CDR3 totals 13 residues. The chain combines TRBV9 with TRBJ2-2, with no clear D. The receptor comes from an adult woman who had mild COVID-19 (a few samples of this study predate the infection). Cell type and time point are not known. Sequenced input: PBMCs or a T cell subset sorted from them (not recorded which). This CDR3 is CASSALNTGELFF. The CDR3 DNA reads TGTGCCAGCAGCGCCCTGAACACCGGGGAGCTGTTTTTT.